These 19 T cell receptor beta chains were sequenced from one sample in a study of cytomegalovirus exposure and HLA in healthy donors. The protocol was immunoSEQ multiplex PCR, while the TCRdb copy is restricted to in-frame clones and leaves out a portion. The table shows approximately 190,000 clones, with more than 65% occurring only once. Sequencing was performed on PBMCs. The receptors come from a woman aged 25-40 years in good health and CMV-seropositive.

This chain joins TRBV29-1 and TRBJ1-1; no clear D. This CDR3 is built from 14 residues. Per germline, CDR1 SQVTM and CDR2 ANQGSEA. V lost 7 bases, J lost 1 base, and 16 bases lay in between. CDR3 coding DNA: TGCAGCGCGATTACGGGAGAAGCGAACACTGAAGCTTTCTTT. Amino acid sequence: CSAITGEANTEAFF.

This chain links TRBV28 with TRBJ2-7, with TRBD2 as a possible D gene (5 bases). This CDR3 is built from 15 residues. V was shortened by 5 bases and J by 0 bases, with 14 bases between the two germline ends. Germline CDR1 reads MDHEN; CDR2 reads SYDVKM. The CDR3 region has the DNA TGTGCCAGCAGTGCCGAGGGAACACTCTCCTACGAGCAGTACTTC. It specifies CASSAEGTLSYEQYF.

V gene TRBV9 combines with J gene TRBJ2-1; D may be TRBD2 (6 bases). Trimming took off 4 bases at V and 0 bases at J, with 17 bases between the two ends. The CDR3 spans 17 residues. Per the germline V gene, CDR1 is SGDLS and CDR2 is YYNGEE. This chain's CDR3 is CASSKRAGQFSYNEQFF. In nucleotides, the CDR3 is TGTGCCAGCAGCAAAAGAGCGGGCCAGTTCTCCTACAATGAGCAGTTCTTC.

This chain connects TRBV7-6 to TRBJ2-1; 7 bases agree with TRBD2. The germline V gene encodes CDR1 SGHVS and CDR2 FNYEAQ. The CDR3 is made up of 12 amino acids. Losses at the gene ends were 3 bases for V and 7 bases for J; bases not matched to a gene: 0. CDR3 DNA sequence: TGTGCCAGCAGCTTTAGCGGGAATGAGCAGTTCTTC. It encodes CASSFSGNEQFF.

This clone has just one count. This chain connects TRBV11-3 to TRBJ2-5; 13 bases line up with TRBD2. The CDR3 runs to 19 residues. CDR1 is SGHNT, CDR2 YENEEA, per germline. J gave up 2 bases and V 5 bases, and 14 bases lay outside the gene matches. In DNA form, the CDR3 reads TGTGCCAGCAGCCGGGGTAGGACTAGCGGGGGCGAGGGACAAGAGACCCAGTACTTC. Translating it yields CASSRGRTSGGEGQETQYF. The complete variable domain, with remaining parts taken from reference TRBV11-3 and TRBJ2-5, reads EAGVVQSPRYKIIEKKQPVAFWCNPISGHNTLYWYLQNLGQGPELLIRYENEEAVDDSQLPKDRFSAERLKGVDSTLKIQPAELGDSAVYLCASSRGRTSGGEGQETQYFGPGTRLLVL.

The genes are TRBV5-8 and TRBJ2-1; 11 nucleotides match TRBD2. V lost 2 bases to trimming and J lost 7 bases; unmatched junction nucleotides: 8. Germline V CDR1 and CDR2: SGHTS, YDEGEE. The CDR3 is 16 amino acids. CDR3 sequence: CASSFPTSGRGNEQFF. CDR3 nucleotides: TGTGCCAGCAGCTTTCCTACTAGCGGGAGAGGGAATGAGCAGTTCTTC.

J is TRBJ1-2 and V is TRBV4-1; 7 positions match TRBD1. The V segment lost 3 bases and the J segment 6 bases; nucleotides outside the gene matches: 10. This CDR3 region has 15 residues. The germline CDR1 and CDR2 sequences are MGHRA and YSYEKL. Written as DNA, the CDR3 is TGCGCCAGCAGCCAGTACCCGGGACAGACCCATGGCTACACCTTC. Translated, it gives CASSQYPGQTHGYTF.

The chain recombines TRBV13 with TRBJ2-2; 8 nucleotides agree with TRBD1. CDR1 PRHDT and CDR2 FYEKMQ come from the germline V gene (reference sequence). CDR3 length: 14 amino acids. The ends lost 6 bases at V and 5 bases at J; junction bases unmatched: 5. The CDR3 DNA sequence: TGTGCCAGCAGGCAGGGGGCATATACCGGGGAGCTGTTTTTT. This codes for CASRQGAYTGELFF.

V usage is TRBV19 and J usage is TRBJ1-1, with 8 bases identical to TRBD1. Germline V gene data show CDR1 as LNHDA and CDR2 as SQIVND (reference sequence). This CDR3 region has 14 residues. V was clipped by 8 bases and J by 1 base; unmatched bases: 6. The CDR3: CASATGTGNTEAFF. In nucleotides, the CDR3 is TGTGCCAGTGCGACCGGGACAGGGAACACTGAAGCTTTCTTT.

The V call is TRBV9, the J call TRBJ1-5; 8 bases align to TRBD1. V trimming: 0 bases; J trimming: 6 bases; junction bases outside the gene matches: 8. CDR1 is SGDLS, CDR2 YYNGEE, per germline. The CDR3 has 16 amino acids. The CDR3 loop reads CASSVGDGTGLQPQHF. DNA of the CDR3: TGTGCCAGCAGCGTAGGTGACGGGACAGGCCTTCAGCCCCAGCATTTT.

This clone has only a few counts. The V and J genes are TRBV5-1 and TRBJ1-2; tentative D call: TRBD1 (6 bases). With 2 bases removed from V and 8 bases from J, the gap between germline ends came to 10 bases. This CDR3 is 12 amino acids long. Germline CDR1 is SGHRS and CDR2 is YFSETQ. The chain's CDR3 is CASSFDQGGYTF. In DNA form, the CDR3 reads TGCGCCAGCAGCTTCGACCAGGGGGGCTACACCTTC.

The chain combines TRBV9 with TRBJ2-7; 8 bases match TRBD2. Per the germline V gene, CDR1 is SGDLS and CDR2 is YYNGEE. The CDR3 has 14 amino acids. V dropped 0 bases and J dropped 3; count of bases not matched to a gene: 2. The CDR3 DNA reads as TGTGCCAGCAGCGTAGACGGGACTAGCTACGAGCAGTACTTC. It encodes CASSVDGTSYEQYF.

V and J are TRBV5-1 and TRBJ2-7; 7 bases are shared with TRBD1. Germline CDR1 reads SGHRS; CDR2 reads YFSETQ. The length of the CDR3 is 14 residues. Trimming took 4 bases from V and 4 from J; bases not matched to a gene: 8. The CDR3, as DNA: TGCGCCAGCAGCCCTGAACAGGGGCCTTACGAGCAGTACTTC. Translated, it gives CASSPEQGPYEQYF.

The V gene is TRBV10-1, the J gene TRBJ2-2, with 11 bases fitting TRBD2. The CDR3 has 15 residues. Germline loops: CDR1 WNHNN, CDR2 SYGVQD (reference sequence). V lost 8 bases, J lost 2 bases, and 4 bases stayed unmatched. The CDR3 is CASRGTSGNTGELFF. In DNA, the CDR3 is TGCGCCAGCCGGGGGACTAGCGGTAACACCGGGGAGCTGTTTTTT.

J is TRBJ2-7 and V is TRBV4-1; 11 bases align to TRBD1. The germline CDR1 and CDR2 sequences are MGHRA and YSYEKL. The CDR3 runs 15 residues. Trimming removed 4 bases from V and 2 bases from J; junction bases left unmatched: 4. CDR3 coding DNA: TGCGCCAGCAGCCTCCAGGACAGGGGGCCCTACGAGCAGTACTTC. It specifies CASSLQDRGPYEQYF.

The chain links TRBV27 to TRBJ1-2; D is perhaps TRBD1 (6 bases). CDR3 length: 13 amino acids. V was pared by 5 bases and J by 2 bases, with 9 bases between. Per germline, CDR1 MNHEY and CDR2 SMNVEV (reference sequence). CDR3 protein: CASSERGNYGYTF. CDR3 in DNA: TGTGCCAGCAGTGAGAGGGGGAACTATGGCTACACCTTC.

This chain connects TRBV6-1 to TRBJ1-2; D possibly corresponds to TRBD1 (6 bases). V was shortened by 2 bases and J by 5 bases, with 15 bases between the two germline ends. This CDR3 has 15 amino acids. In germline, CDR1 is MNHNS, CDR2 SASEGT. The CDR3: CASSERAIGTYGYTF. Written as DNA, the CDR3 is TGTGCCAGCAGTGAACGTGCAATCGGGACATATGGCTACACCTTC.

The chain has TRBV30 and TRBJ2-5; 7 bases match TRBD2. With 2 bases clipped from V and 5 bases from J, the junction kept 14 bases outside the gene matches. The CDR3 has 16 residues. Germline CDR1 GTSNPN, CDR2 SVGIG (reference sequence). The DNA for the CDR3 is TGTGCCTGGAGTATGGGGGGAGGGAATGTTGGGGAGACCCAGTACTTC. Protein product: CAWSMGGGNVGETQYF.

The rearrangement uses TRBV2 and TRBJ1-1, with 8 positions matching TRBD1. Germline V lookup: CDR1 SNHLY, CDR2 FYNNEI. Germline trimming cut 3 bases from V and 5 bases from J; bases unmatched to any gene: 8. The CDR3 extends over 15 amino acids. The CDR3 reads CASSEDRVVGTEAFF. The CDR3 bases are TGTGCCAGCAGTGAGGACAGGGTGGTGGGAACTGAAGCTTTCTTT.